This TCR beta chain was obtained from a study of blood T cell repertoires in COVID-19. Study background: The United States, Italy and Spain provided the acute and convalescent COVID-19 samples. PBMCs, B-cell-depleted T cells, or T cells provided the cDNA or gDNA that made up the material.

Original handling: Nucleated cell counts were estimated from reference gene primer amplification. Sequenced by immunoSEQ multiplex PCR; TCRdb stores in-frame clones only, minus some. That table gives V, J and clone size, and the DNA gave D and trimming. The sample lists tens of thousands of clones; 75% to 90% were seen once. Germline V CDR1 and CDR2: SGHDT, YYEEEE. The V gene end was trimmed by 5 bases and the J gene end by 7 bases; junction bases not matched to a gene: 13. This CDR3 contains 16 residues. The rearrangement uses TRBV5-6 and TRBJ2-5; 11 bases agree with TRBD2. Sequencing input: peripheral blood. This TCR was recovered from a human donor in a cohort sampled during active COVID-19. The CDR3 sequence: CASRVGRTSGGGTQYF. The CDR3, as DNA: TGTGCCAGCAGGGTTGGTCGTACTAGCGGGGGAGGGACCCAGTACTTC.